This T cell receptor beta chain was identified in a study of OX40 agonist ivuxolimab in advanced cancers. Sequencing was performed with immunoSEQ multiplex PCR; in TCRdb, only in-frame clones are kept and a portion is missing. Here the sample spans around 56,000 clones, 82% being singletons. This clone has only a few counts. V gave up 5 bases and J gave up 6 bases; unmatched junction bases: 6. The CDR3 runs 13 residues. The germline V gene encodes CDR1 SGHVS and CDR2 FNYEAQ. The TCR comes from an adult with an advanced solid tumor such as melanoma, head and neck, liver or kidney cancer. V gene TRBV7-6 combines with J gene TRBJ1-2; TRBD1 agrees at 7 bases. This sample comprised CD4+ or CD8+ T cells sorted from blood, obtained in a trial of the OX40 agonist ivuxolimab. CDR3 coding DNA: TGTGCCAGCAGCCCACGACAGGGAGATGGCTACACCTTC. Translating it yields CASSPRQGDGYTF.